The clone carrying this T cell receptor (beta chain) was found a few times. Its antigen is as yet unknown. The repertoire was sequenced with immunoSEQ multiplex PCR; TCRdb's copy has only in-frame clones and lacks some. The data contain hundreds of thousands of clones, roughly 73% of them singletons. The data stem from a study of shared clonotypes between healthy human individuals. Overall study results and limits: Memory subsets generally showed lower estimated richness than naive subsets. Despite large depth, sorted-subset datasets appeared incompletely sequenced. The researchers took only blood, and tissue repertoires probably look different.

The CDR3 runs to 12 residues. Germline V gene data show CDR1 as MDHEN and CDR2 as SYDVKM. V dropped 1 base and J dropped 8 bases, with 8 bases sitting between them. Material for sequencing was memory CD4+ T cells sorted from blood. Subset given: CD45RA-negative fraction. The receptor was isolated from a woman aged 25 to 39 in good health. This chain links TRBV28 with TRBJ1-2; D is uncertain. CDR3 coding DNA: TGTGCCAGCAGTTTATTCCCTCGAGGCTACACCTTC. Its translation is CASSLFPRGYTF.